This T cell receptor beta chain was sequenced in a study of beta chain features in type 1 diabetes. As every portion of the isolated RNA was reverse transcribed, the sequencing read expressed TCRB transcripts. Samples of naive, central memory and regulatory T cells yielded a mean of about 3.5 million reads. Profiled with immunoSEQ multiplex PCR; TCRdb holds only in-frame clones, not every one. Among 630,000 or so clones, over 12% were seen once, and the ten largest hold 0.03% to 0.045%. A note on this clone: The antigen remains unidentified.

Study observations and caveats: Shortening of TCRB CDR3s, moderate but significant, appeared in all four CD4+ subsets of Type 1 diabetes patients.

The CDR3 has 12 amino acids. V was pared by 2 bases and J by 6 bases, with 5 bases between. CDR1 is LNHNV and CDR2 is YYDKDF in the germline V gene (reference sequence). There was one heparinised blood draw per donor, averaging around 0.11 L. Sorting with CD45RO/CCR7/CD25/CD127/CD95/CD27 yielded naive, central memory, regulatory and stem-like memory CD4+ cells. Each population that was sorted was more than 98% pure. Specimen: naive CD4+ T cells from blood. This sequence was found in a young man with type 1 diabetes. The J gene is TRBJ2-1, the V gene TRBV15; D is unresolved. In DNA, the CDR3 is TGTGCCACCAGCAGACATACCAATGAGCAGTTCTTC. Protein sequence: CATSRHTNEQFF.